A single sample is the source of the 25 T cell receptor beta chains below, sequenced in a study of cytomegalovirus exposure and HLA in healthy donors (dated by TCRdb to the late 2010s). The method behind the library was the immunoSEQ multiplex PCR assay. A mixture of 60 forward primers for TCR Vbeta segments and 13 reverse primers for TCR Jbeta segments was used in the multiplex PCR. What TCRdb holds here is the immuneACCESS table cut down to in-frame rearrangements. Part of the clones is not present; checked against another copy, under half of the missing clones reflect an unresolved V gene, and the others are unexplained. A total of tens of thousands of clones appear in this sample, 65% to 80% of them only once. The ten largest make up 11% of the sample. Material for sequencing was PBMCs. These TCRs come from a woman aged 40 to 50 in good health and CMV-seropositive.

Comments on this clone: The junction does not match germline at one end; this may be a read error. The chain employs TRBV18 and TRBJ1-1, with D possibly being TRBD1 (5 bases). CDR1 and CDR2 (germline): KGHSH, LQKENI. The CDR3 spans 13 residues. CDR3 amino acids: CASSPGQADSFYF. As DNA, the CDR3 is TGTGCCAGCTCACCGGGGCAGGCCGACAGTTTCTACTTT.

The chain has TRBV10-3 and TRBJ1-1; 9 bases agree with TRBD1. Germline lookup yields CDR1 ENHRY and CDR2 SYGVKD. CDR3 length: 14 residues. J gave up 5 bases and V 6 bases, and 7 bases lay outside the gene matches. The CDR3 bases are TGTGCCATCAGCGGGACAGGGCGGGAGACTGAAGCTTTCTTT. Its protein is CAISGTGRETEAFF.

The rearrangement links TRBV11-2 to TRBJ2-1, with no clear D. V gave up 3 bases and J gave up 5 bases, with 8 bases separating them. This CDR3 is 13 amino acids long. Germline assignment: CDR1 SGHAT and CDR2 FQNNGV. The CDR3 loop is CASSLSQNNEQFF. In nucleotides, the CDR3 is TGTGCCAGCAGCTTGTCCCAGAACAATGAGCAGTTCTTC.

The CDR3 sequence is CASSYSAGLNSPLHF. CDR3 nucleotides: TGTGCCAGCAGTTACTCGGCAGGCCTTAATTCACCCCTCCACTTT. J is TRBJ1-6 and V is TRBV6-5, with no clear D. The CDR3 loop spans 15 amino acids. The V and J ends lost 0 bases and 6 bases respectively, with 9 bases between them. Germline V gene data show CDR1 as MNHEY and CDR2 as SVGAGI.

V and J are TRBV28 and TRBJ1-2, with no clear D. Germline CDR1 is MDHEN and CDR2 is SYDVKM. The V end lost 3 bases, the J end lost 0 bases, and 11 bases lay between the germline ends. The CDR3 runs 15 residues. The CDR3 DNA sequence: TGTGCCAGCAGTTTTCGGGTTTATCCTAACTATGGCTACACCTTC. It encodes CASSFRVYPNYGYTF.

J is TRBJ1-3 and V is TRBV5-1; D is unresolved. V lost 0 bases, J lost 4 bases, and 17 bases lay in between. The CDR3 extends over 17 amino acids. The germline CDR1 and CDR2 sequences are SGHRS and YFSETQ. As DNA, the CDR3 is TGCGCCAGCAGCTTGGGGACGTCGGGAACAACAGGAAACACCATATATTTT. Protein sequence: CASSLGTSGTTGNTIYF.

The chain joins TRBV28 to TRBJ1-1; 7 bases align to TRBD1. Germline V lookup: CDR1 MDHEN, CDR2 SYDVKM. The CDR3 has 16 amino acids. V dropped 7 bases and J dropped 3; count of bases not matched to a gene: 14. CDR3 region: CASTRQGGGMDTEAFF. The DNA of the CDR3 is TGTGCCAGCACTCGACAGGGTGGAGGTATGGACACTGAAGCTTTCTTT.

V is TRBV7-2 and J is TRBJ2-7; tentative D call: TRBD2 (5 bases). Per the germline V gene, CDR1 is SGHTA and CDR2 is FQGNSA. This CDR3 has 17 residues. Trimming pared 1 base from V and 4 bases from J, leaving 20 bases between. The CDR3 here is CASSLDRLRERSYEQYF. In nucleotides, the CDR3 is TGTGCCAGCAGCTTAGATAGGCTCCGGGAAAGGAGTTACGAGCAGTACTTC. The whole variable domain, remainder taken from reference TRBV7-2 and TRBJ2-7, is GAGVSQSPSNKVTEKGKDVELRCDPISGHTALYWYRQSLGQGLEFLIYFQGNSAPDKSGLPSDRFSAERTGGSVSTLTIQRTQQEDSAVYLCASSLDRLRERSYEQYFGPGTRLTVT.

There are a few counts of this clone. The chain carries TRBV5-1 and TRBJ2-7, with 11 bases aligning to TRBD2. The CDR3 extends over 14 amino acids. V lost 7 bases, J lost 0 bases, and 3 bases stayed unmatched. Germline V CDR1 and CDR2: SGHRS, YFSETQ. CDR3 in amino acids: CASSGTSGSYEQYF. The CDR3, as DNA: TGCGCCAGCTCCGGGACTAGCGGCTCCTACGAGCAGTACTTC.

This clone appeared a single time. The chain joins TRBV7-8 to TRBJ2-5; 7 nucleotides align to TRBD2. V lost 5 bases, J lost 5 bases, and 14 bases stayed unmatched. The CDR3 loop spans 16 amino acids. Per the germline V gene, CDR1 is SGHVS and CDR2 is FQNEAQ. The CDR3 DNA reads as TGTGCCAGCAGCCATCTAGGAGGACTAGGGGACGAGACCCAGTACTTC. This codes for CASSHLGGLGDETQYF.

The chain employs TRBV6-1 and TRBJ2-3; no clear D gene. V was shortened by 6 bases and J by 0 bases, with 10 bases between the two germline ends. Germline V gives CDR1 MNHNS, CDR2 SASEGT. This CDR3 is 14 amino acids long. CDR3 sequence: CASRAGDSTDTQYF. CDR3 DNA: TGTGCCAGCAGGGCAGGCGACAGCACAGATACGCAGTATTTT.

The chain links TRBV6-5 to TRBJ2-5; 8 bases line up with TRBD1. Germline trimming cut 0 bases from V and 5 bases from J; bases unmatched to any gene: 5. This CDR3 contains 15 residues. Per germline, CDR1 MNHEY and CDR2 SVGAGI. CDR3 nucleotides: TGTGCCAGCAGTTACTCTTCGGACAGGGTGGAGACCCAGTACTTC. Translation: CASSYSSDRVETQYF.

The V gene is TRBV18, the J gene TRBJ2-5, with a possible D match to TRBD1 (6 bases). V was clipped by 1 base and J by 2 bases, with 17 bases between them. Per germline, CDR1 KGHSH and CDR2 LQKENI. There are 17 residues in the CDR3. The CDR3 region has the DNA TGTGCCAGCTCACCACTCGTGGGGGCTAATACTCAAGAGACCCAGTACTTC. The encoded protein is CASSPLVGANTQETQYF.

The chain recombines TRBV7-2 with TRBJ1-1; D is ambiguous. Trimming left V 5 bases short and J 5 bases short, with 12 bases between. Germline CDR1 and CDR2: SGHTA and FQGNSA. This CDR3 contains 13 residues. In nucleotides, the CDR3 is TGTGCCAGCAGCCAACTCACAGTAACTGAAGCTTTCTTT. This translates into CASSQLTVTEAFF.

This CDR3 is CASSSRDTTYEQYF. The CDR3 coding sequence is TGTGCCAGCAGTTCCCGGGACACTACCTACGAGCAGTACTTC. The V and J genes are TRBV6-5 and TRBJ2-7, with TRBD1 as a possible D gene (6 bases). With 4 bases removed from V and 2 bases from J, the gap between germline ends came to 12 bases. Germline CDR1 is MNHEY and CDR2 is SVGAGI. The CDR3 covers 14 residues.

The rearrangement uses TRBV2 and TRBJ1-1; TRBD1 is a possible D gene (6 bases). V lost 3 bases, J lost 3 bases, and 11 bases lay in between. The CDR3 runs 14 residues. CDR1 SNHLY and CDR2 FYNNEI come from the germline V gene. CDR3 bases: TGTGCCAGCAGTGAGCAGGGGCGCTACACTGAAGCTTTCTTT. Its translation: CASSEQGRYTEAFF.

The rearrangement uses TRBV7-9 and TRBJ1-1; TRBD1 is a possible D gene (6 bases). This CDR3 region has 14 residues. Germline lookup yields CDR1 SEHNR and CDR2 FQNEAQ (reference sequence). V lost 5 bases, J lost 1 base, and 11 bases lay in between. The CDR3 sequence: CASSPGQSNTEAFF. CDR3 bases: TGTGCCAGCAGCCCCGGACAGTCGAACACTGAAGCTTTCTTT.

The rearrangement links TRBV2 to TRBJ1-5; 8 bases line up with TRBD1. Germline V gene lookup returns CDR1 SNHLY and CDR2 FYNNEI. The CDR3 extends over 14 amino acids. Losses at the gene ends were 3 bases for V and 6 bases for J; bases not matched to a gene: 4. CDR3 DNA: TGTGCCAGCAGTGAGGACAGGGTGGGTCAGCCCCAGCATTTT. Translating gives CASSEDRVGQPQHF.

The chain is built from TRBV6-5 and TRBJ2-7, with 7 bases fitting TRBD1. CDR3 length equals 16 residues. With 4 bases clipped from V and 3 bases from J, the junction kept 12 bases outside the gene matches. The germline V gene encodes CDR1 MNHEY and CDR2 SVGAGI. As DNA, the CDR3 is TGTGCCAGCAGTTCCTTGACAGGGCTGCTAGGCTACGAGCAGTACTTC. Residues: CASSSLTGLLGYEQYF.

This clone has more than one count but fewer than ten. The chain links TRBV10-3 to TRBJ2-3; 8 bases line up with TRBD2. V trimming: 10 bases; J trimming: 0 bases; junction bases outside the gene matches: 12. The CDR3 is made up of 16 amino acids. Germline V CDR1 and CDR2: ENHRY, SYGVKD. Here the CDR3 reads CATGGAEFSSTDTQYF. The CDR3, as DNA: TGTGCCACGGGGGGGGCAGAATTTTCTAGCACAGATACGCAGTATTTT.

The CDR3, as DNA: TGTGCCTGGAGTTGGCGGGGGGCCAGGACAGATACGCAGTATTTT. It codes for CAWSWRGARTDTQYF. This rearrangement joins TRBV30 to TRBJ2-3; the match to TRBD2 covers 8 bases. With 2 bases clipped from V and 3 bases from J, the junction kept 7 bases outside the gene matches. There are 15 residues in the CDR3. Germline lookup yields CDR1 GTSNPN and CDR2 SVGIG (reference sequence).

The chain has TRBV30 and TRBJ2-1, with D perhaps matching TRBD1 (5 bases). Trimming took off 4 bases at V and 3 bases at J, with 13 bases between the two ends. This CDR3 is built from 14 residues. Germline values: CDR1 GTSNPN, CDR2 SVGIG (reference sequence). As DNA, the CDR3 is TGTGCCTGGACAGTAGGGGATTACTACAATGAGCAGTTCTTC. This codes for CAWTVGDYYNEQFF.

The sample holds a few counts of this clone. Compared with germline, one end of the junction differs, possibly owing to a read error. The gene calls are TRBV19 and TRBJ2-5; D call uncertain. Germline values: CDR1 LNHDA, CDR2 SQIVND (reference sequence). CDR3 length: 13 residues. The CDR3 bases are TGTGCCAGTAGTAGTTTCAACCAGGAGACCCAGTACTTC. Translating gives CASSSFNQETQYF.

This CDR3 is CASSPTGAANEKLFF. CDR3 coding DNA: TGTGCCAGTAGCCCCACAGGCGCGGCTAATGAAAAACTGTTTTTT. V usage is TRBV19 and J usage is TRBJ1-4; D might be TRBD1 (5 bases). The length of the CDR3 is 15 residues. V was shortened by 6 bases and J by 3 bases, with 14 bases between the two germline ends. Germline loops: CDR1 LNHDA, CDR2 SQIVND (reference sequence).

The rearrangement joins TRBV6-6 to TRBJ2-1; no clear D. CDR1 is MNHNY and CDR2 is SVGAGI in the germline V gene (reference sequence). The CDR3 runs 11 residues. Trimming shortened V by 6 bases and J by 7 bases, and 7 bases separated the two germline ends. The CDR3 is CASSRSNEQFF. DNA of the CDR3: TGTGCCAGCAGCAGATCGAATGAGCAGTTCTTC.